This TCR beta chain was profiled in a study of naive and memory T cell subsets. V lost 1 base and J 1 base, leaving 11 bases between the germline ends. This CDR3 has 15 residues. CDR1 and CDR2 from the germline V gene are SGHTA and FQGNSA. This clonotype was detected many times. Amplification of ligated cDNA took four PCR rounds with SP2 and nested alpha and beta constant primers. TCRdb fed the 5' RACE reads into MiXCR, producing one record per CDR3 protein. The table records around 48,000 distinct CDR3 sequences, about 4.5% of them present only once. A UMI-containing oligonucleotide was joined by 3' ligation to the TCR cDNA template.

This sequence was found in a female donor in good health. This rearrangement joins TRBV7-2 to TRBJ2-7, with D unclear. The CDR3 region is CASSLDGSPSYEQYF. The CDR3 bases are TGTGCCAGCAGCTTAGACGGATCCCCGTCCTACGAGCAGTACTTC.